Listed here are 32 T cell receptor beta chains from one sample, sequenced in a study of cytomegalovirus exposure and HLA in healthy donors (dated by TCRdb to about 2017). Library preparation employed the immunoSEQ multiplex PCR assay. For the multiplex PCR, a mixture combining 60 forward primers for TCR Vbeta segments and 13 reverse primers for TCR Jbeta segments was used. The immuneACCESS repertoire file appears here via TCRdb, limited to in-frame rearrangements. These files lack a portion of the clones; in checked studies, under half of the deficit traces to unresolved V genes, and the cause of the others is not known. This sample holds about 100,000 clones; 75% to 80% were observed only once. The ten largest clonotypes hold 3.8% of the sample. Sequencing used PBMCs. These TCRs come from a woman aged 40 to 55 in good health and CMV-seronegative.

The chain recombines TRBV5-1 with TRBJ1-1, with D unclear. Deletions cut 3 bases from V and 10 bases from J, with 13 bases between. The CDR3 is 12 amino acids. CDR1 and CDR2 from the germline V gene are SGHRS and YFSETQ. CDR3 nucleotide sequence: TGCGCCAGCAGCTCCTACAGAAGCGGAGCTTTCTTT. Its translation: CASSSYRSGAFF.

This clone appeared once. The genes are TRBV10-3 and TRBJ2-2; TRBD1 aligns across 9 bases. This CDR3 is built from 15 residues. The V gene end was trimmed by 4 bases and the J gene end by 3 bases; junction bases not matched to a gene: 3. Germline V CDR1 and CDR2: ENHRY, SYGVKD. The CDR3 DNA sequence: TGTGCCATCAGTGGGACAGGGGATGACACCGGGGAGCTGTTTTTT. The encoded protein is CAISGTGDDTGELFF.

This clone was picked up a small number of times. V is TRBV7-2 and J is TRBJ2-3; D gene ambiguous. Germline V gives CDR1 SGHTA, CDR2 FQGNSA. V lost 5 bases to trimming and J lost 8 bases, with 17 bases between them. The CDR3 is made up of 14 amino acids. CDR3 in DNA: TGTGCCAGCAGCCCAGACTTAGACCCATCTACGCAGTATTTT. It codes for CASSPDLDPSTQYF.

The chain links TRBV5-1 to TRBJ2-5; 8 bases match TRBD1. This CDR3 is 16 amino acids long. The V segment lost 0 bases and the J segment 5 bases; nucleotides outside the gene matches: 9. The germline V gene encodes CDR1 SGHRS and CDR2 YFSETQ. CDR3 in amino acids: CASSLAEAGGWETQYF. The CDR3 DNA sequence: TGCGCCAGCAGCTTGGCGGAGGCAGGGGGCTGGGAGACCCAGTACTTC.

V gene TRBV15 combines with J gene TRBJ2-2, with D uncertain. CDR1 and CDR2 (germline): LNHNV, YYDKDF (reference sequence). The CDR3 is made up of 15 amino acids. The V and J ends lost 1 base and 0 bases respectively, with 6 bases between them. CDR3 bases: TGTGCCACCAGCAGAGGCCTAACGAACACCGGGGAGCTGTTTTTT. Its translation is CATSRGLTNTGELFF.

The CDR3 is CASSLTLYEQYF. CDR3 in DNA: TGTGCCAGCAGTTTAACTCTGTACGAGCAGTACTTC. The J gene is TRBJ2-7, the V gene TRBV28, with D uncertain. The CDR3 is 12 residues long. Per the germline V gene, CDR1 is MDHEN and CDR2 is SYDVKM. Trimming took 2 bases from V and 4 from J, leaving 6 bases between them.

The chain is built from TRBV27 and TRBJ2-1, with D possibly matching TRBD2 (6 bases). Trimming removed 7 bases from V and 5 bases from J, with 15 bases in between. Germline V gene sequence: CDR1 MNHEY, CDR2 SMNVEV (reference sequence). The CDR3 has 14 amino acids. CDR3 sequence reads: CASTLSRGNNEQFF. The CDR3 coding sequence is TGTGCCAGCACCCTCTCCCGGGGGAACAATGAGCAGTTCTTC.

The chain joins TRBV27 to TRBJ2-7; 8 bases align to TRBD2. Trimming took 5 bases from V and 6 from J; bases not matched to a gene: 12. Germline V CDR1 and CDR2: MNHEY, SMNVEV (reference sequence). This CDR3 contains 15 residues. CDR3 loop: CASSEPGLGSAEQYF. CDR3 nucleotide sequence: TGTGCCAGCAGTGAGCCGGGACTAGGATCGGCCGAGCAGTACTTC.

This chain links TRBV5-1 with TRBJ1-5; D is ambiguous. V lost 2 bases to trimming and J lost 6 bases, with 6 bases between them. From germline, CDR1 is SGHRS and CDR2 YFSETQ. This CDR3 has 12 amino acids. CDR3 sequence: CASSFPTQPQHF. In nucleotides, the CDR3 is TGCGCCAGCAGCTTTCCTACTCAGCCCCAGCATTTT.

The chain links TRBV5-6 to TRBJ2-7; possible D gene TRBD1, 6 bases. V lost 0 bases and J lost 7, with 11 bases in between. Germline loops: CDR1 SGHDT, CDR2 YYEEEE. The length of the CDR3 is 13 residues. CDR3 in DNA: TGTGCCAGCAGCTTGGGGGGGCCCCAAGAGCAGTACTTC. Translation: CASSLGGPQEQYF.

This clone was detected a few times. The chain employs TRBV10-3 and TRBJ2-3; possible D gene TRBD1, 5 bases. CDR3 length: 12 residues. V lost 6 bases, J lost 4 bases, and 8 bases lay in between. CDR1 ENHRY and CDR2 SYGVKD come from the germline V gene. The CDR3 sequence is CAIRDISDTQYF. As DNA, the CDR3 is TGTGCCATCAGGGACATTTCAGATACGCAGTATTTT.

The chain combines TRBV6-6 with TRBJ1-6; D is unresolved. The CDR3 runs 16 residues. From germline, CDR1 is MNHNY and CDR2 SVGAGI (reference sequence). The ends were cut back, 0 bases at V and 5 bases at J, with 11 bases in the middle. CDR3 region: CASSYSGGRNNSPLHF. The CDR3 DNA sequence: TGTGCCAGCAGTTACTCGGGAGGACGGAATAATTCACCCCTCCACTTT.

The CDR3 loop reads CASSLEGGLETQYF. For the CDR3, the DNA is TGTGCCAGCAGCTTGGAGGGGGGGCTAGAGACCCAGTACTTC. The chain employs TRBV5-4 and TRBJ2-5; D is perhaps TRBD2 (7 bases). The V end lost 0 bases, the J end lost 4 bases, and 10 bases lay between the germline ends. The germline V gene has CDR1 SGHNT and CDR2 YYREEE (reference sequence). The CDR3 loop spans 14 amino acids.

The V gene is TRBV6-4, the J gene TRBJ2-1; no firm D call. This CDR3 spans 13 amino acids. The V end lost 6 bases, the J end lost 4 bases, and 10 bases lay between the germline ends. Germline V lookup: CDR1 MRHNA, CDR2 SNTAGT. The CDR3 loop is CASSASLYNEQFF. The CDR3 DNA follows: TGTGCCAGCAGCGCCAGTCTTTACAATGAGCAGTTCTTC.

The chain joins TRBV30 to TRBJ2-7, with a possible D match to TRBD2 (6 bases). The V end was cut by 3 bases, the J end by 3 bases, with 15 bases between. CDR3 length: 14 amino acids. In germline, CDR1 is GTSNPN, CDR2 SVGIG (reference sequence). The CDR3 coding sequence is TGTGCCTGGAGGGTCGGTAGCGGCAGCTACGAGCAGTACTTC. It codes for CAWRVGSGSYEQYF.

This sequence joins TRBV30 and TRBJ1-5; D unresolved. Germline V gene data show CDR1 as GTSNPN and CDR2 as SVGIG (reference sequence). V gave up 1 base and J gave up 3 bases, with 4 bases separating them. The CDR3 is 12 residues long. CDR3 region: CAWSAVNQPQHF. In DNA, the CDR3 is TGTGCCTGGAGTGCAGTCAATCAGCCCCAGCATTTT.

The chain joins TRBV7-9 to TRBJ1-1; D gene ambiguous. CDR1 is SEHNR and CDR2 is FQNEAQ in the germline V gene (reference sequence). Trimming took 2 bases from V and 1 from J, leaving 11 bases between them. The CDR3 extends over 15 amino acids. This chain's CDR3 is CASSLIGEGNTEAFF. The CDR3 DNA sequence: TGTGCCAGCAGCTTAATTGGGGAGGGGAACACTGAAGCTTTCTTT.

V gene TRBV6-5 combines with J gene TRBJ1-1; 9 bases are shared with TRBD1. The ends lost 8 bases at V and 3 bases at J; junction bases unmatched: 4. Germline V gene lookup returns CDR1 MNHEY and CDR2 SVGAGI. The CDR3 has 13 residues. This chain's CDR3 is CASGRDRDTEAFF. DNA for the CDR3: TGTGCCAGCGGACGGGACAGGGACACTGAAGCTTTCTTT.

This chain links TRBV19 with TRBJ2-1, with 11 bases that match TRBD2. V trimming: 3 bases; J trimming: 9 bases; junction bases outside the gene matches: 13. The V gene's germline CDR1 is LNHDA and CDR2 SQIVND (reference sequence). This CDR3 contains 17 residues. The chain's CDR3 is CASSMKTSGTALGEQFF. CDR3 DNA sequence: TGTGCCAGTAGTATGAAGACTAGCGGGACCGCACTGGGTGAGCAGTTCTTC.

The chain combines TRBV6-5 with TRBJ1-1; possibly TRBD1 for D (6 bases). The germline gives CDR1 MNHEY, CDR2 SVGAGI. The CDR3 covers 14 residues. The V end was cut by 10 bases, the J end by 2 bases, with 17 bases between. The CDR3 reads CATRGGGRNTEAFF. DNA of the CDR3: TGTGCCACCCGGGGCGGGGGGCGAAACACTGAAGCTTTCTTT.

The genes are TRBV27 and TRBJ1-5; D is possibly TRBD1 (5 bases). The CDR3 spans 15 residues. V was trimmed by 4 bases and J by 1 base, leaving 11 bases between them. The germline V gene has CDR1 MNHEY and CDR2 SMNVEV (reference sequence). The CDR3 region is CASSSWGGSNQPQHF. CDR3 coding DNA: TGTGCCAGCAGTTCCTGGGGGGGGAGCAATCAGCCCCAGCATTTT.

The CDR3 reads CASSGVGGSNQPQHF. In DNA form, the CDR3 reads TGTGCCAGCAGTGGGGTCGGCGGTAGCAATCAGCCCCAGCATTTT. The chain has TRBV2 and TRBJ1-5; D is unresolved. The CDR3 has 15 residues. CDR1 is SNHLY, CDR2 FYNNEI, per germline. Trimming removed 4 bases from V and 0 bases from J, with 10 bases in between.

The V and J genes are TRBV9 and TRBJ1-1; D might be TRBD1 (5 bases). This CDR3 region has 13 residues. V shed 1 base and J shed 6 bases, with 10 bases lying between them. CDR1 SGDLS and CDR2 YYNGEE come from the germline V gene. CDR3 protein: CASSVRRGSEAFF. The CDR3 bases are TGTGCCAGCAGCGTAAGAAGGGGATCTGAAGCTTTCTTT.

This chain connects TRBV9 to TRBJ1-1, with 9 bases lining up with TRBD1. CDR1 and CDR2 from the germline V gene are SGDLS and YYNGEE. The CDR3 is 14 amino acids. The J segment lost 4 bases and the V segment lost 3 bases, leaving 4 bases of the junction unmatched. As DNA, the CDR3 is TGTGCCAGCAGCGAGGACAGGGGTGCCACTGAAGCTTTCTTT. This encodes CASSEDRGATEAFF. Using reference TRBV9 and TRBJ1-1 for the parts outside the CDR3, the full variable domain is DSGVTQTPKHLITATGQRVTLRCSPRSGDLSVYWYQQSLDQGLQFLIQYYNGEERAKGNILERFSAQQFPDLHSELNLSSLELGDSALYFCASSEDRGATEAFFGQGTRLTVV.

This clone was recorded a few times. The genes are TRBV10-2 and TRBJ1-6, with TRBD1 matching over 10 bases. Germline values: CDR1 WSHSY, CDR2 SAAADI. The CDR3 covers 13 residues. The ends lost 7 bases at V and 8 bases at J; junction bases unmatched: 2. The CDR3 DNA follows: TGCGCCAGCACCGGGACAGGGGATTCACCCCTCCACTTT. This gives the protein CASTGTGDSPLHF.

This clone was recorded only once. The gene calls are TRBV27 and TRBJ1-3; tentatively, D is TRBD1 (5 bases). The CDR3 has 18 residues. Per the germline V gene, CDR1 is MNHEY and CDR2 is SMNVEV (reference sequence). Trimming stripped 3 bases from V and 0 bases from J, with 18 bases between. The CDR3 coding sequence is TGTGCCAGCAGTTTGAAAGGCTACGGGACTGCCTCTGGAAACACCATATATTTT. Amino acid sequence: CASSLKGYGTASGNTIYF.

In its sample, this clone was seen once. This chain joins TRBV7-9 and TRBJ2-7; 7 bases agree with TRBD2. The CDR3 totals 16 residues. The ends lost 5 bases at V and 1 base at J; junction bases unmatched: 11. The germline gives CDR1 SEHNR, CDR2 FQNEAQ (reference sequence). The CDR3 here is CASSLFGGERSYEQYF. Written as DNA, the CDR3 is TGTGCCAGCAGCCTATTTGGGGGGGAACGTTCCTACGAGCAGTACTTC.

The chain joins TRBV5-4 to TRBJ2-5, with 13 bases aligning to TRBD2. After removal of 4 bases from V and 7 bases from J, the junction contained 7 bases not matched to a gene. CDR3 size: 15 residues. The germline CDR1 and CDR2 sequences are SGHNT and YYREEE (reference sequence). CDR3 nucleotides: TGTGCCAGCAGCCGACTAGCGGGGGGCCGGGGGACCCAGTACTTC. Protein sequence: CASSRLAGGRGTQYF. The whole variable domain, filled in from reference TRBV5-4 and TRBJ2-5, reads ETGVTQSPTHLIKTRGQQVTLRCSSQSGHNTVSWYQQALGQGPQFIFQYYREEENGRGNFPPRFSGLQFPNYSSELNVNALELDDSALYLCASSRLAGGRGTQYFGPGTRLLVL.

This rearrangement joins TRBV4-1 to TRBJ1-5, with TRBD1 as a possible D gene (6 bases). With 4 bases removed from V and 3 bases from J, the gap between germline ends came to 13 bases. The CDR3 is made up of 15 amino acids. Germline V gene data show CDR1 as MGHRA and CDR2 as YSYEKL. The CDR3 loop reads CASSRNREYNQPQHF. As DNA, the CDR3 is TGCGCCAGCAGCCGAAACAGGGAGTACAATCAGCCCCAGCATTTT.

This chain joins TRBV27 and TRBJ1-5, with a weak D call TRBD1 (6 bases). V lost 5 bases to trimming and J lost 10 bases, with 18 bases between them. CDR3 length equals 14 residues. In germline, CDR1 is MNHEY, CDR2 SMNVEV (reference sequence). The DNA for the CDR3 is TGTGCCAGCAGTCACCGGGACATAAACTGCCCCCAGCATTTT. As protein: CASSHRDINCPQHF.

This clone came up a few times. The gene calls are TRBV30 and TRBJ1-6; D not certain. This CDR3 region has 19 residues. Per the germline V gene, CDR1 is GTSNPN and CDR2 is SVGIG (reference sequence). Trimming left V 4 bases short and J 0 bases short, with 22 bases between. The CDR3 nucleotides read TGTGCCTGGACGAAGTTGGCCCTTTTTCTTGACTCCTATAATTCACCCCTCCACTTT. Its protein is CAWTKLALFLDSYNSPLHF.

The CDR3 protein is CASSLTSGGANEQFF. In nucleotides, the CDR3 is TGTGCCAGCAGCTTGACTAGCGGGGGGGCGAATGAGCAGTTCTTC. The genes are TRBV5-4 and TRBJ2-1; 13 bases are shared with TRBD2. CDR3 size: 15 residues. The germline CDR1 and CDR2 sequences are SGHNT and YYREEE (reference sequence). The V and J ends lost 1 base and 7 bases, in that order; junction bases with no gene match: 2.